These 18 T cell receptor beta chains originate from one sample sequenced in a study of T-cell memory formation after mild COVID-19. TCRdb ran MiXCR on the 5' RACE reads and lists one entry per CDR3 protein. The data hold under 300,000 distinct CDR3 sequences, with 9.4% observed a single time. Material: PBMCs or a T cell subset sorted from them (not recorded which). The receptors derive from a young man who had mild COVID-19 (a few samples of this study predate the infection). Cell type and time point are not known.

This clonotype was detected a few times. The rearrangement uses TRBV23-1 and TRBJ2-4; no clear D gene. Being an ORF, TRBV23-1 has a function that is uncertain. The CDR3 sequence is 12 residues long. V gave up 2 bases and J gave up 9 bases, with 8 bases separating them. The CDR3 here is CASSQAVSIQYF. CDR3 DNA: TGCGCCAGCAGTCAAGCGGTCAGCATTCAGTACTTC.

This clonotype has ten or more counts. The chain couples TRBV7-8 to TRBJ2-3; the match to TRBD1 covers 9 bases. The germline V gene has CDR1 SGHVS and CDR2 FQNEAQ. The CDR3 is made up of 14 amino acids. The V gene end was trimmed by 5 bases and the J gene end by 9 bases; junction bases not matched to a gene: 9. This CDR3 reads CASSLRIQGATQYF. The CDR3 DNA is TGTGCCAGCAGCCTCAGAATACAGGGGGCAACGCAGTATTTT.

The chain has TRBV4-1 and TRBJ1-1; D is ambiguous. The CDR3 consists of 16 residues. V dropped 3 bases and J dropped 5 bases, with 19 bases sitting between them. Germline V gene lookup returns CDR1 MGHRA and CDR2 YSYEKL. This CDR3 reads CASSQAKEAPGTEAFF. CDR3 coding DNA: TGCGCCAGCAGCCAGGCGAAGGAGGCCCCGGGGACTGAAGCTTTCTTT.

This clonotype was counted at least ten times. The chain combines TRBV7-9 with TRBJ1-3; D uncertain. The CDR3 sequence is 14 residues long. Trimming took 3 bases from V and 0 from J, leaving 6 bases between them. CDR1 is SEHNR, CDR2 FQNEAQ, per germline (reference sequence). CDR3 region: CASSFTGSGNTIYF. The CDR3 DNA reads as TGTGCCAGCAGCTTTACCGGCTCTGGAAACACCATATATTTT.

This clonotype was observed a handful of times. V gene TRBV5-1 combines with J gene TRBJ1-2, with TRBD1 matching 8 bases. The germline V gene encodes CDR1 SGHRS and CDR2 YFSETQ. V lost 3 bases and J lost 8; bases outside the gene matches: 12. The CDR3 runs 15 residues. The CDR3, as DNA: TGCGCCAGCAGCTCCCAAGGGCAGGGGGCGATGGGCTACACCTTC. Its protein is CASSSQGQGAMGYTF.

There are a few counts of this clonotype. This chain connects TRBV5-8 to TRBJ1-2; 10 bases align to TRBD1. V trimming: 4 bases; J trimming: 7 bases; junction bases outside the gene matches: 7. This CDR3 spans 14 amino acids. Per the germline V gene, CDR1 is SGHTS and CDR2 is YDEGEE. The CDR3: CASSLGGQGLGYTF. The CDR3 DNA follows: TGTGCCAGCAGCCTTGGGGGACAGGGGCTTGGCTACACCTTC.

The chain is built from TRBV5-6 and TRBJ2-1; the D gene is possibly TRBD2 (5 bases). Germline V CDR1 and CDR2: SGHDT, YYEEEE. This CDR3 is built from 12 residues. V was trimmed by 0 bases and J by 12 bases, leaving 10 bases between them. The CDR3 protein is CASSLEDFRQFF. CDR3 bases: TGTGCCAGCAGCTTGGAGGACTTTCGGCAGTTCTTC.

The chain recombines TRBV20-1 with TRBJ2-3, with 7 positions matching TRBD2. J was trimmed by 0 bases and V by 5 bases; bases with no gene match: 5. CDR1 DFQATT and CDR2 SNEGSKA come from the germline V gene (reference sequence). The CDR3 is 14 residues long. CDR3 DNA sequence: TGCAGTGCTCCCGGGGGGTCTAGCACAGATACGCAGTATTTT. Translated, it gives CSAPGGSSTDTQYF.

The sample holds many counts of this clonotype. The chain uses TRBV5-1 and TRBJ2-3, with 10 bases identical to TRBD1. The V and J ends lost 7 bases and 2 bases, in that order; junction bases with no gene match: 4. CDR3 length: 14 amino acids. Germline CDR1 is SGHRS and CDR2 is YFSETQ. The CDR3 protein is CASATGGPTDTQYF. In nucleotides, the CDR3 is TGCGCCAGCGCGACAGGGGGCCCCACAGATACGCAGTATTTT. Filled out from reference TRBV5-1 and TRBJ2-3, the complete variable domain reads KAGVTQTPRYLIKTRGQQVTLSCSPISGHRSVSWYQQTPGQGLQFLFEYFSETQRNKGNFPGRFSGRQFSNSRSEMNVSTLELGDSALYLCASATGGPTDTQYFGPGTRLTVL.

This sequence joins TRBV6-5 and TRBJ1-1; D call uncertain. The germline V and J ends were trimmed by 0 bases and 6 bases, with 8 bases remaining between them. This CDR3 contains 13 residues. Germline assignment: CDR1 MNHEY and CDR2 SVGAGI. CDR3: CASSYSERAEAFF. The CDR3 nucleotides read TGTGCCAGCAGTTACTCGGAGAGGGCTGAAGCTTTCTTT.

This chain joins TRBV3-1 and TRBJ2-5; D uncertain. The CDR3 extends over 14 amino acids. Germline CDR1 is LGHDT and CDR2 is YNNKEL (reference sequence). With 4 bases removed from V and 5 bases from J, the gap between germline ends came to 14 bases. The CDR3 protein is CASSPPQRIETQYF. As DNA, the CDR3 is TGTGCCAGCAGCCCCCCGCAGAGGATTGAGACCCAGTACTTC.

The chain has TRBV5-8 and TRBJ2-1, with 8 bases lining up with TRBD2. Trimming cost V 0 bases and J 5 bases; bases outside gene matches: 4. The CDR3 is made up of 15 amino acids. The germline gives CDR1 SGHTS, CDR2 YDEGEE. The CDR3 spells CASSLARGGNNEQFF. The CDR3, as DNA: TGTGCCAGCAGCTTGGCCCGGGGGGGGAACAATGAGCAGTTCTTC.

This clonotype appeared many times. The CDR3 coding sequence is TGTGCCAGCAGTAGAAAGGGCCTCGGGACTAGCGGCAGCACAGATACGCAGTATTTT. This encodes CASSRKGLGTSGSTDTQYF. V and J are TRBV27 and TRBJ2-3, with 11 positions matching TRBD2. The germline gives CDR1 MNHEY, CDR2 SMNVEV (reference sequence). The V segment lost 5 bases and the J segment 0 bases; nucleotides outside the gene matches: 13. The CDR3 runs to 19 residues.

In this sample, this clonotype turned up many times. V and J are TRBV12-3 or TRBV12-4 and TRBJ2-5, with D possibly being TRBD1 or TRBD2 (6 bases each). The CDR3 runs 13 residues. V gave up 8 bases and J gave up 5 bases, with 15 bases separating them. The CDR3 region has the DNA TGTGCCAGCGGTAGGGGGGAAGGGGAGACCCAGTACTTC. Amino acid sequence: CASGRGEGETQYF.

There are a few counts of this clonotype. The chain carries TRBV29-1 and TRBJ1-2; D possibly corresponds to TRBD1 (5 bases). Germline values: CDR1 SQVTM, CDR2 ANQGSEA. CDR3 size: 12 residues. The V and J ends lost 6 bases and 6 bases respectively, with 14 bases between them. CDR3 coding DNA: TGCAGCGTAGAAAGCGGGGCTGATGGCTACACCTTC. Its protein is CSVESGADGYTF.

There are many counts of this clonotype. The V gene is TRBV5-1, the J gene TRBJ2-2; D is possibly TRBD2 (5 bases). The length of the CDR3 is 14 residues. The V gene lost 4 bases and the J gene lost 5 bases, with 12 bases spanning the gap. The germline gives CDR1 SGHRS, CDR2 YFSETQ. CDR3: CASSGTRETGELFF. CDR3 DNA sequence: TGCGCCAGCAGCGGTACTCGGGAAACCGGGGAGCTGTTTTTT.

The gene calls are TRBV7-8 and TRBJ2-2; 7 bases are a match to TRBD1. The CDR3 is 17 amino acids. Germline-derived CDR1 and CDR2 are SGHVS and FQNEAQ. V shed 4 bases and J 3 bases; nucleotides not matched to a gene: 11. The CDR3 coding sequence is TGTGCCAGCAGCTCCCAACCCAACAGGGGCCACACCGGGGAGCTGTTTTTT. Protein: CASSSQPNRGHTGELFF.

This clonotype has a handful of counts. This chain's CDR3 is CASSLSGLQGSGTDTQYF. CDR3 coding DNA: TGCGCCAGCAGCCTATCCGGCCTACAGGGATCGGGGACAGATACGCAGTATTTT. J is TRBJ2-3 and V is TRBV5-1; a weak D match, TRBD1 (6 bases). The germline CDR1 and CDR2 sequences are SGHRS and YFSETQ. This CDR3 spans 18 amino acids. Trimming took 4 bases from V and 3 from J, leaving 24 bases between them. Using reference TRBV5-1 and TRBJ2-3 for the parts outside the CDR3, the full variable domain is KAGVTQTPRYLIKTRGQQVTLSCSPISGHRSVSWYQQTPGQGLQFLFEYFSETQRNKGNFPGRFSGRQFSNSRSEMNVSTLELGDSALYLCASSLSGLQGSGTDTQYFGPGTRLTVL.